This TCR beta chain came from a study of T cells in Graves' hyperthyroidism and ophthalmopathy. Notes on the study in general: Most clonotypes expanded in the thyroid (above 0.001) were also present in blood.

This clonotype was detected only a few times. The target antigen is unknown. The CDR3 consists of 14 residues. Germline V gene data show CDR1 as SGHTA and CDR2 as FQGNSA. V dropped 2 bases and J dropped 7 bases, with 9 bases sitting between them. RNA transcripts yielded amplified TCR beta CDR3 regions. When the TCR CDR3 underwent first-round RT-PCR, the HTBI primer set was used. From the multiplex PCR reads, TCRdb called clonotypes with MiXCR, one entry per CDR3 protein. The table has a few hundred thousand distinct CDR3 sequences, approximately 15% seen once. The receptor was isolated from a middle-aged woman with Graves' ophthalmopathy. The chain couples TRBV7-2 to TRBJ1-6; a possible D gene is TRBD1 (5 bases). Sequenced material: blood. The CDR3 reads CASSLLGVNSPLHF. CDR3 bases: TGTGCCAGCAGCTTACTAGGGGTGAATTCACCCCTCCACTTT.